This TCR beta chain emerged from a study of blood T cell repertoires in COVID-19. The overall study: Collection of acute and convalescent COVID-19 samples took place in the United States, Italy and Spain.

The germline V gene has CDR1 MNHEY and CDR2 SMNVEV (reference sequence). The CDR3 has 16 amino acids. V was clipped by 6 bases and J by 1 base; unmatched bases: 9. In the original processing: From reference gene primer amplification, estimates of nucleated cell counts were derived. Produced via immunoSEQ multiplex PCR; TCRdb's table is partial and in-frame only. V, J and clone size derive from that table, while D and trimming were established from the DNA sequence. The sample has about 310,000 clones, about nine tenths seen once. Source material: peripheral blood. The receptor comes from a man aged 45 to 65 with active or convalescent COVID-19. V is TRBV27 and J is TRBJ1-5; 7 bases map to TRBD1. CDR3 sequence reads: CASRRSTGRSNQPQHF. CDR3 DNA sequence: TGTGCCAGCAGGCGCTCGACAGGGAGGAGCAATCAGCCCCAGCATTTT.